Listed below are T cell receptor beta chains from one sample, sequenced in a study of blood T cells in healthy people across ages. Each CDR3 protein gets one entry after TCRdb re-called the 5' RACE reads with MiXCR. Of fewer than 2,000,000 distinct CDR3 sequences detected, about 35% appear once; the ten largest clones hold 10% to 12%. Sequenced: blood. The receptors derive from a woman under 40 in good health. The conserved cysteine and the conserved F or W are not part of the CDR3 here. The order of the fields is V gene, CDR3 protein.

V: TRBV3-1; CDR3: ASSPLGTVNSYEQY
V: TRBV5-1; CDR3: ASSPQAGGVSYNEQF
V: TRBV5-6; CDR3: ASSLGSGSDQPQH
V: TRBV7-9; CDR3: ASSPPRGNTEAF
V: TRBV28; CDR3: ASRSLIPRSPLH
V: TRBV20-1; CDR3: SARPRERADTQY
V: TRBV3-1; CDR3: ASSQPKQGPYGYT
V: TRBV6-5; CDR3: ASSYGPLPYVGLAKNIQY
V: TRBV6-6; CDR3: ASSYSRQKNSYEQY
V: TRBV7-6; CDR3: ASSLEAIGNNSPLH
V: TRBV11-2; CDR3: ASSLATGYETQY
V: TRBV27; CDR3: ASSPRKTGGGTDTQY
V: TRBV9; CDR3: ASSVGRKRDHEQY
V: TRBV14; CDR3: ASIFFYLTAYEQY
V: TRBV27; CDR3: ASRLLAAASYNEQF
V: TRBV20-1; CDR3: SARAAAYQETQY
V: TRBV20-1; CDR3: SASSDRYTEAF
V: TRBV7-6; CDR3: ASSRSLNSYEQY
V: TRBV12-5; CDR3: ASGLGDWGLAGGETQY
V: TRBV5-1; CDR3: ASRGDISYEQY
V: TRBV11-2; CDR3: ASSFRLAGDGYTGELF
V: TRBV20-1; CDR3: SAYRLAGRTSYEQY
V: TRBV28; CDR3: ASRPSHSNQPQH
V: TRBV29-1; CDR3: SFQGTNEKLF
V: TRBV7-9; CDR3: ASSMGTSGIPEQY
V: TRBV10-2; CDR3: ASSGKGTGSQPQH
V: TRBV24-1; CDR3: ATSDGGGQPQH
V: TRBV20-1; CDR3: SALRTGQWETQY
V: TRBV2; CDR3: ASSEEETGESGANVLT
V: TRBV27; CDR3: ASSFTGTGLRGYT
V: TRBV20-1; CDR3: SASPPRSTDTQY
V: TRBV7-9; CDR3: ASSLGELAGAAF
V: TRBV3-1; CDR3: ASSRSTSARQETQY
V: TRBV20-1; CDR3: SARALAGGHQETQY
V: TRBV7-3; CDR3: ASSQSGGVDEQF
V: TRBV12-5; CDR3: ASGLVEGSGLTDTQY
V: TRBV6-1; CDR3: ASSSLVTSRVEQY
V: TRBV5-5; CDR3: ASSIGVLNEQF
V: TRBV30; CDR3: AGGKGLPGFTDTQY
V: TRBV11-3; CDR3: ANSSHGRGAVEDTQY
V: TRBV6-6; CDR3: ASRQGGVSYEQY
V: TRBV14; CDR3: TSSQAETQY
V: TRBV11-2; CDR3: ASSFMGTETQY
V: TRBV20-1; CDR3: SADPGTGGVGYT
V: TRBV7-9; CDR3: ASSLGPLLLAGDFHEQY
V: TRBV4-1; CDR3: ASSQPWGDTQY
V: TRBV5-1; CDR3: ASSLAEARQF
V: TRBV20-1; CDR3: SGKRDRHNEQF
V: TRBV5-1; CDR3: ASSLASKGYSYEQY
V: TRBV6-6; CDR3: ASRGLAGEQY
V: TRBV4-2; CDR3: ASSQRSSGRGSNEQF
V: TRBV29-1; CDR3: SVGLSGNEKLF
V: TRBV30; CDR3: AWSFSGSREFSYEQY
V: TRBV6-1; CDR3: ASLQGNVQY